These T cell receptor beta chains were read from a single sample in a study of shared clonotypes between healthy human individuals. Sequencing used immunoSEQ multiplex PCR; TCRdb keeps in-frame clones, though not all of them. The sample shows hundreds of thousands of clones, about 91% of them seen only once. Sample: naive CD8+ T cells sorted from blood. The receptors were gathered from a man younger than 40 in good health. CDR3s include the opening cysteine and the closing phenylalanine or tryptophan. The order of the fields is D gene, clone size, V gene, J gene, CDR3 protein, CDR3 DNA. A D gene is named only where the DNA matches it firmly. Size values are once, few and many counts, or a class for expanded clones, and some rows have none.

>NA|once|TRBV27|TRBJ2-7
CASSSGTGAGQYF
TGTGCCAGCAGTTCCGGGACTGGGGCCGGGCAGTACTTC
>TRBD1|NA|TRBV18|TRBJ2-5
CASSLDRDRVIGETQYF
TGTGCCAGCTCACTCGACCGGGACAGGGTTATCGGAGAGACCCAGTACTTC
>TRBD2|NA|TRBV9|TRBJ2-2
CASSGTSGRAPMGTGELFF
TGTGCCAGCAGCGGGACTAGCGGGAGGGCCCCTATGGGGACCGGGGAGCTGTTTTTT
>TRBD2|NA|TRBV4-3|TRBJ2-1
CASSPVMGTSSYEQFF
TGCGCCAGCAGCCCGGTAATGGGGACTAGCTCCTATGAGCAGTTCTTC
>NA|NA|TRBV7-8|TRBJ2-1
CASSMRASAYLSGEQFF
TGTGCCAGCAGCATGCGGGCAAGCGCTTACTTATCAGGTGAGCAGTTCTTC
>TRBD1|NA|TRBV27|TRBJ1-1
CASSYGQGRTEAFF
TGTGCCAGCAGCTATGGACAGGGCCGAACTGAAGCTTTCTTT
>TRBD2|NA|TRBV28|TRBJ2-1
CASSKLAGGHNEQFF
TGTGCCAGCAGTAAGCTAGCGGGAGGCCACAATGAGCAGTTCTTC
>NA|NA|TRBV9|TRBJ1-3
CASSVVGGPAGNTIYF
TGTGCCAGCAGCGTAGTTGGGGGGCCGGCTGGAAACACCATATATTTT
>TRBD1|NA|TRBV7-9|TRBJ2-3
CASSPLDRVGTDTQYF
TGTGCCAGCAGCCCGTTAGACAGGGTCGGCACAGATACGCAGTATTTT
>NA|NA|TRBV19|TRBJ2-7
CASSITGFLNYEQYF
TGTGCCAGTAGTATTACAGGATTCCTTAACTACGAGCAGTACTTC
>NA|NA|TRBV28|TRBJ2-1
CASSFLAYEQFF
TGTGCCAGCAGTTTTTTAGCCTATGAGCAGTTCTTC
>NA|NA|TRBV28|TRBJ2-2
CASSFIITGELFF
TGTGCCAGCAGTTTCATAATAACCGGGGAGCTGTTTTTT
>NA|once|TRBV7-9|TRBJ2-1
CASSLGDEQFF
TGTGCCAGCAGCCTTGGCGATGAGCAGTTCTTC
>NA|NA|TRBV9|TRBJ1-2
CASSASSKGVGNYGYTF
TGTGCCAGCAGCGCAAGTTCGAAGGGGGTTGGTAACTATGGCTACACCTTC
>NA|NA|TRBV4-1|TRBJ2-1
CASSHADWSYNEQFF
TGCGCCAGCAGCCATGCAGATTGGAGCTACAATGAGCAGTTCTTC